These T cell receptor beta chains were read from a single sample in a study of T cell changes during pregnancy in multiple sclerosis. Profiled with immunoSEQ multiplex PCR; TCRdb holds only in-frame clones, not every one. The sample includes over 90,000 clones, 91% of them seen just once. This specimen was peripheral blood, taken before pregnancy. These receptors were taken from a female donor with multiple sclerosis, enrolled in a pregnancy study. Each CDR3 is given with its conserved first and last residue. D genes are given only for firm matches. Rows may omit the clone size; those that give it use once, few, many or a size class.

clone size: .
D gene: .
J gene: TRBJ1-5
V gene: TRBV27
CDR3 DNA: TGTGCCAGCAGTTCTTCTAGTCAGCCCCAGCATTTT
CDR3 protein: CASSSSSQPQHF

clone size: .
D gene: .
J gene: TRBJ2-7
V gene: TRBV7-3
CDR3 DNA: TGTGCCAGCAGCGGAGGACCCCACGGCGAGCAGTACTTC
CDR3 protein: CASSGGPHGEQYF

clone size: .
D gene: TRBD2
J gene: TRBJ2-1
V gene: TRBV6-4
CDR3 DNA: TGTGCCAGCAGTGAACAGCGGGGGGGCAAGAATGAGCAGTTCTTC
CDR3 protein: CASSEQRGGKNEQFF

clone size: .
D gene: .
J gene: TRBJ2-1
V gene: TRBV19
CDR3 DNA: TGTGCCAGTAGTGTTATCAGGGTTAAGGGAACTAAGGTCCACAATGAGCAGTTCTTC
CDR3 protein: CASSVIRVKGTKVHNEQFF

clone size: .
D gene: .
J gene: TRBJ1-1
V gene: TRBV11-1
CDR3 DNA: TGTGCCAGCAGCTTAGGCAGGGTGACTGAAGCTTTCTTT
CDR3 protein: CASSLGRVTEAFF

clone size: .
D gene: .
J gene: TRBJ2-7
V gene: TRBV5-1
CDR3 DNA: TGCGCCAGCAGCCCATTAAGTGGGAGCTCCTACGAGCAGTACTTC
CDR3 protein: CASSPLSGSSYEQYF

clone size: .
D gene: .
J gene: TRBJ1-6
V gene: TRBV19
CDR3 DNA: TGTGCCACGGCGGCACAGGGCGGCTCCTATAATTCACCCCTCCACTTT
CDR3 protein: CATAAQGGSYNSPLHF

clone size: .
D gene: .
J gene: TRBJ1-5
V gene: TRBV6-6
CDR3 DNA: TGTGCCAGCAGACCCGACAGTCAGCCCCAGCATTTT
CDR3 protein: CASRPDSQPQHF

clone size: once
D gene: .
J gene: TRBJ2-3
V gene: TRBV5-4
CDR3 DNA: TGTGCCAGCAGCTTGGATCAGGGAATCACAGATACGCAGTATTTT
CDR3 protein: CASSLDQGITDTQYF

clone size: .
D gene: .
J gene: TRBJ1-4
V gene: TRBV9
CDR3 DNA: TGTGCCAGCAGCGTAGAAGGGGCTAATGAAAAACTGTTTTTT
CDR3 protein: CASSVEGANEKLFF

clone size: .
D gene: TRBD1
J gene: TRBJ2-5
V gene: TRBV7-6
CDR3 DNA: TGTGCCAGCCGGCAGGGGGCGGAGACCCAGTACTTC
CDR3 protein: CASRQGAETQYF